These 18 T cell receptor beta chains were sequenced from one sample in a study of blood T cell repertoires in COVID-19. Using immunoSEQ multiplex PCR, the repertoire was profiled, and TCRdb retains in-frame clones only, with some absent. Altogether 180,000 or so clones are present, over 75% being singletons, with the ten largest covering about 11%. What was sequenced was PBMCs or T cells enriched from blood (not recorded which). These receptors were collected from a man in his forties or fifties who had recovered from COVID-19.

The chain couples TRBV28 to TRBJ1-2; TRBD1 is a possible D gene (5 bases). This CDR3 region has 15 residues. CDR1 is MDHEN and CDR2 is SYDVKM in the germline V gene. The V and J ends lost 6 bases and 8 bases respectively, with 22 bases between them. CDR3 sequence: CASSSSTYDSQGYTF. As DNA, the CDR3 is TGTGCCAGCAGCTCGAGTACATACGACAGTCAGGGCTACACCTTC.

The rearrangement joins TRBV5-8 to TRBJ2-7; TRBD2 agrees at 8 bases. V dropped 3 bases and J dropped 3; count of bases not matched to a gene: 8. Germline lookup yields CDR1 SGHTS and CDR2 YDEGEE. This CDR3 has 15 residues. CDR3 bases: TGTGCCAGCAGCTCCGGCGGGAGCGGGAGCTACGAGCAGTACTTC. This gives the protein CASSSGGSGSYEQYF.

This sequence joins TRBV7-9 and TRBJ2-7; 7 bases match TRBD2. This CDR3 contains 15 residues. Germline trimming cut 4 bases from V and 3 bases from J; bases unmatched to any gene: 9. Germline lookup yields CDR1 SEHNR and CDR2 FQNEAQ (reference sequence). CDR3 sequence (DNA): TGTGCCAGCAGCTCCCGGAGCGGGACGGGCTACGAGCAGTACTTC. Its translation is CASSSRSGTGYEQYF.

The J gene is TRBJ2-1, the V gene TRBV6-5; 9 bases are shared with TRBD1. Per germline, CDR1 MNHEY and CDR2 SVGAGI. After removal of 5 bases from V and 3 bases from J, the junction contained 2 bases not matched to a gene. The CDR3 is 14 residues long. The DNA of the CDR3 is TGTGCCAGCAGTCGACAGGGGGGCTACAATGAGCAGTTCTTC. This encodes CASSRQGGYNEQFF.

This clone was counted a single time. V gene TRBV7-6 combines with J gene TRBJ2-2; perhaps TRBD1 as D (6 bases). The V end was cut by 5 bases, the J end by 3 bases, with 13 bases between. This CDR3 has 15 amino acids. In germline, CDR1 is SGHVS, CDR2 FNYEAQ. The CDR3 loop reads CASSLRGWDTGELFF. The CDR3 nucleotides read TGTGCCAGCAGCCTAAGGGGGTGGGACACCGGGGAGCTGTTTTTT.

The chain uses TRBV5-4 and TRBJ1-1; D not certain. CDR1 and CDR2 from the germline V gene are SGHNT and YYREEE (reference sequence). The CDR3 length is 13 residues. Trimming removed 2 bases from V and 2 bases from J, with 7 bases in between. CDR3 amino acids: CASSFGANTEAFF. CDR3 DNA sequence: TGTGCCAGCAGCTTCGGTGCAAACACTGAAGCTTTCTTT.

This chain connects TRBV27 to TRBJ1-6, with TRBD1 matching over 7 bases. Per the germline V gene, CDR1 is MNHEY and CDR2 is SMNVEV (reference sequence). The V and J ends lost 3 bases and 5 bases, in that order; junction bases with no gene match: 13. This CDR3 comprises 18 residues. The CDR3 sequence: CASSFTIATQGNNSPLHF. CDR3 nucleotides: TGTGCCAGCAGTTTCACGATCGCAACACAGGGGAATAATTCACCCCTCCACTTT.

V gene TRBV7-3 combines with J gene TRBJ2-6, with TRBD2 matching over 10 bases. This CDR3 has 18 amino acids. J lost 3 bases, V lost 4 bases, and 9 bases had no gene match. Germline V gene lookup returns CDR1 SGHTA and CDR2 FQGTGA. The CDR3: CASSSKLAGTGGANVLTF. The CDR3 nucleotides are TGTGCCAGCAGCTCTAAACTAGCGGGGACGGGTGGGGCCAACGTCCTGACTTTC.

V is TRBV24-1 and J is TRBJ2-7, with D tentatively TRBD2 (6 bases). Germline values: CDR1 KGHDR, CDR2 SFDVKD. CDR3 length: 15 amino acids. The germline V and J ends were trimmed by 3 bases and 0 bases, with 11 bases remaining between them. CDR3 nucleotide sequence: TGTGCCACCAGTGATGGAACCGGGAGCTCCTACGAGCAGTACTTC. This translates into CATSDGTGSSYEQYF.

The J gene is TRBJ2-5, the V gene TRBV9; TRBD2 matches 7 bases. J lost 1 base, V lost 0 bases, and 6 bases had no gene match. The CDR3 has 16 amino acids. The germline CDR1 and CDR2 sequences are SGDLS and YYNGEE. The CDR3 loop is CASSVGEGLGQETQYF. The DNA for the CDR3 is TGTGCCAGCAGCGTAGGGGAGGGTTTGGGCCAAGAGACCCAGTACTTC. Supplemented by reference TRBV9 and TRBJ2-5, the full variable domain reads DSGVTQTPKHLITATGQRVTLRCSPRSGDLSVYWYQQSLDQGLQFLIQYYNGEERAKGNILERFSAQQFPDLHSELNLSSLELGDSALYFCASSVGEGLGQETQYFGPGTRLLVL.

The V and J genes are TRBV28 and TRBJ1-1, with D possibly matching TRBD1 (5 bases). V gave up 6 bases and J gave up 10 bases, with 15 bases separating them. Germline assignment: CDR1 MDHEN and CDR2 SYDVKM. This CDR3 is built from 12 residues. As DNA, the CDR3 is TGTGCCAGCAGGGCAGGGTTGGAAGTAGCTTTCTTT. This gives the protein CASRAGLEVAFF.

The chain combines TRBV15 with TRBJ2-2; 9 nucleotides align to TRBD2. V lost 1 base and J lost 3; bases outside the gene matches: 6. Germline V gene data show CDR1 as LNHNV and CDR2 as YYDKDF (reference sequence). The CDR3 is 17 residues long. CDR3 DNA: TGTGCCACCAGCAGAGGAGGGCTAGCGGGGCACACCGGGGAGCTGTTTTTT. This sequence encodes CATSRGGLAGHTGELFF.

This chain links TRBV5-5 with TRBJ2-3; tentatively, D is TRBD2 (5 bases). The V and J ends lost 3 bases and 4 bases respectively, with 12 bases between them. CDR1 is SGHKS and CDR2 is YYEKEE in the germline V gene (reference sequence). This CDR3 has 14 residues. As DNA, the CDR3 is TGTGCCAGCAGCTGGATAGCGTCCGCAGATACGCAGTATTTT. It yields the protein CASSWIASADTQYF.

The chain carries TRBV11-2 and TRBJ2-7, with a weak D call TRBD1 (6 bases). The length of the CDR3 is 17 residues. Trimming cost V 5 bases and J 0 bases, with 20 bases left between them. CDR1 is SGHAT, CDR2 FQNNGV, per germline. The CDR3, as DNA: TGTGCCAGCAGCCCCTCGGGATGGCAGGGGTCCTCCTACGAGCAGTACTTC. It yields the protein CASSPSGWQGSSYEQYF.

The genes are TRBV3-1 (or the pseudogene TRBV3-2) and TRBJ2-7; a weak D match, TRBD2 (5 bases). Per the germline V gene, CDR1 is LGHDT and CDR2 is YNNKEL (reference sequence). CDR3 length: 12 amino acids. V was trimmed by 10 bases and J by 1 base, leaving 11 bases between them. CDR3 coding DNA: TGTGCCACGGGCGAGGGTTCCTACGAGCAGTACTTC. As protein: CATGEGSYEQYF.

This clone has a single count. V and J are TRBV28 and TRBJ2-5, with TRBD2 as a possible D gene (5 bases). CDR3 size: 14 residues. Germline V gene lookup returns CDR1 MDHEN and CDR2 SYDVKM. Trimming left V 1 base short and J 0 bases short, with 6 bases between. The CDR3: CASSLSGNQETQYF. The DNA for the CDR3 is TGTGCCAGCAGTTTATCCGGGAACCAAGAGACCCAGTACTTC.

This chain connects TRBV2 to TRBJ2-3, with a tentative D call TRBD1 (5 bases). V was clipped by 8 bases and J by 0 bases, with 15 bases between them. The CDR3 is 15 amino acids. Germline V gene data show CDR1 as SNHLY and CDR2 as FYNNEI. CDR3 bases: TGTGCCAGCCACCCCGACAGATCTAGCACAGATACGCAGTATTTT. Protein product: CASHPDRSSTDTQYF.

CDR3 in DNA: TGTGCCAGCAGCCTCGGGACGGGAGGGTATAATTCACCCCTCCACTTT. Translated: CASSLGTGGYNSPLHF. This chain uses TRBV4-2 with TRBJ1-6, with TRBD1 as a possible D gene (5 bases). The CDR3 is made up of 16 amino acids. V dropped 4 bases and J dropped 4 bases, with 14 bases sitting between them. Germline values: CDR1 LGHNA, CDR2 YNFKEQ.